The rows below give T cell receptor beta chains drawn from one sample of a study of blood T cell repertoires in COVID-19. This table comes from immunoSEQ multiplex PCR, and its TCRdb copy is limited to in-frame clones, with some not included. The table includes approximately 51,000 clones, roughly 88% detected once. The material sequenced was peripheral blood. The receptors derive from a human donor in a cohort sampled during active COVID-19. CDR3s include the opening cysteine and the closing phenylalanine or tryptophan. Each record gives: D gene, clone size, J gene, V gene, CDR3 DNA, CDR3 protein. D genes are given only for firm matches. Some rows mark clone size as missing; the rest say once, few, many or name a class of expanded clone.

NA | NA | TRBJ1-1 | TRBV30 | TGTGCCTGGATCGACGGCAGGATGAACACTGAAGCTTTCTTT | CAWIDGRMNTEAFF
TRBD2 | NA | TRBJ2-7 | TRBV7-9 | TGTGCCAGCAGCCTTAGCGTCGGACTAGTCGACGAGCAGTACTTC | CASSLSVGLVDEQYF
NA | NA | TRBJ1-2 | TRBV19 | TGTGCCAGTAGTACCGGGGCGGAGGGCTATGGCTACACCTTC | CASSTGAEGYGYTF
NA | NA | TRBJ1-2 | TRBV19 | TGTGCCAGTAGTATAGGGGGCGACTATGGCTACACCTTC | CASSIGGDYGYTF
TRBD2 | few | TRBJ2-1 | TRBV5-6 | TGTGCCAGCAGCTTGTACGGACTAGTTTTTGGTGAGCAGTTCTTC | CASSLYGLVFGEQFF
NA | NA | TRBJ2-3 | TRBV4-1 | TGCGCCAGCAGCCCAAGTCGCAGATTCACAGATACGCAGTATTTT | CASSPSRRFTDTQYF
NA | NA | TRBJ2-3 | TRBV5-1 | TGCGCCAGCAGCTTCTCGGGGGACCACACAGATACGCAGTATTTT | CASSFSGDHTDTQYF
NA | NA | TRBJ2-7 | TRBV4-1 | TGCGCCAGCAGCCAAGATCTCACAAACCGGGACATCTTGTACTTC | CASSQDLTNRDILYF
NA | once | TRBJ2-7 | TRBV11-2 | TGTGCCAGCAGCTTTACAGGCTACGAGCAGTACTTC | CASSFTGYEQYF
NA | NA | TRBJ2-1 | TRBV27 | TGTGCCAGCAGTGCGGCGCGGGCCTCCTACAATGAGCAGTTCTTC | CASSAARASYNEQFF
NA | NA | TRBJ1-2 | TRBV29-1 | TGCAGCGTAGTCGACGGGGGTGGCTATGGCTACACCTTC | CSVVDGGGYGYTF
NA | NA | TRBJ2-3 | TRBV7-7 | TGTGCCAGCAGCTTAGGGATAGCGGCCACAGATACGCAGTATTTT | CASSLGIAATDTQYF
TRBD2 | NA | TRBJ2-1 | TRBV7-2 | TGTGCCAGCAGCTTAGTCCGAGCGGGAGGGTTATACAATGAGCAGTTCTTC | CASSLVRAGGLYNEQFF
TRBD2 | NA | TRBJ2-4 | TRBV6-2/TRBV6-3 | TGTGCCAGCAGTACCGGGACTAGCGGGAGAGTGGCCAAAAACATTCAGTACTTC | CASSTGTSGRVAKNIQYF
TRBD1 | few | TRBJ2-7 | TRBV27 | TGTGCCACCAGGACAGGGCTCCCCCACGGCGAGCAGTACTTC | CATRTGLPHGEQYF
NA | NA | TRBJ2-2 | TRBV4-2 | TGTGCCAGCAGCCCTGGCCAGAACACCGGGGAGCTGTTTTTT | CASSPGQNTGELFF
NA | NA | TRBJ1-1 | TRBV5-6 | TGTGCCAGCAGCTTGTTGGGCCCAATGAACACTGAAGCTTTCTTT | CASSLLGPMNTEAFF
NA | few | TRBJ1-1 | TRBV2 | TGTGCCATCGCGTCACAGGTTTGGGGCACTGAAGCTTTCTTT | CAIASQVWGTEAFF
TRBD1 | NA | TRBJ1-2 | TRBV3-1/TRBV3-2 | TGTGCCAGCAGCCAAGATGGCAGGACAGGGCAATATGGCTACACCTTC | CASSQDGRTGQYGYTF
NA | few | TRBJ1-5 | TRBV4-2 | TGTGCCAGCAGCCAAGGCGAAAATCAGCCCCAGCATTTT | CASSQGENQPQHF
NA | NA | TRBJ2-1 | TRBV6-5 | TGTGCCAGCGCCTCAGGCGGGGTCCCTGAGCAGTTCTTC | CASASGGVPEQFF
TRBD1 | NA | TRBJ1-5 | TRBV2 | TGTGCCAGCGGGACCGCCGGGACAGCTAATCAGCCCCAGCATTTT | CASGTAGTANQPQHF
TRBD2 | NA | TRBJ2-5 | TRBV7-9 | TGTGCCAGCAGCTCAGGGACTAGCGGGGCCCCCCGAGAGACCCAGTACTTC | CASSSGTSGAPRETQYF
TRBD1 | NA | TRBJ1-4 | TRBV28 | TGTGCCAGCAGTCTACAGGGGGCGGGAGAAAAACTGTTTTTT | CASSLQGAGEKLFF
NA | NA | TRBJ1-3 | TRBV28 | TGTGCCAGCAGTTTTCCGGGACAAGATCGCTCTGGAAACACCATATATTTT | CASSFPGQDRSGNTIYF
NA | NA | TRBJ2-7 | TRBV28 | TGTGCCAGCAGGCCGGGTGGTGTCAGCTCCTACGAGCAGTACTTC | CASRPGGVSSYEQYF